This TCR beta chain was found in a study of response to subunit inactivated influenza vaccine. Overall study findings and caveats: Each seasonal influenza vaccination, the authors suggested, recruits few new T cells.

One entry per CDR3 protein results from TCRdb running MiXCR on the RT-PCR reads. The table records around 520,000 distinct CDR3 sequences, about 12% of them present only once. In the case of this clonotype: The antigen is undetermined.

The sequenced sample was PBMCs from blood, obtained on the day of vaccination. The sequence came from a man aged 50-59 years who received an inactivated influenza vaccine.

The CDR3 nucleotides are TGTGCCAGCAGGTCTGGGCGGGGTGGAGCAGATACGCAGTATTTT. It specifies CASRSGRGGADTQYF. V is TRBV7-3 and J is TRBJ2-3; TRBD2 is a possible D gene (6 bases). From germline, CDR1 is SGHTA and CDR2 FQGTGA. Trimming removed 6 bases from V and 4 bases from J, with 17 bases in between. The CDR3 spans 15 residues.